The 27 T cell receptor beta chains in this list originate from one sample, sequenced in a study of response to subunit inactivated influenza vaccine. TCRdb reanalysed the RT-PCR reads using MiXCR and keeps one entry per CDR3 protein. The sample lists hundreds of thousands of distinct CDR3 sequences, less than 30% occurring once. This specimen consisted of CD4+ T cells sorted from PBMCs, obtained roughly 5 days after vaccination. These receptors were obtained from a man aged 45-65 years who received an inactivated influenza vaccine.

The V gene is TRBV5-1, the J gene TRBJ2-7; 9 nucleotides agree with TRBD1. V shed 4 bases, J shed 5 bases, and the junction held 7 bases outside the gene matches. This CDR3 is 14 amino acids long. Germline V gene sequence: CDR1 SGHRS, CDR2 YFSETQ. CDR3: CASSQGTGRDEQYF. The CDR3 region has the DNA TGCGCCAGCAGCCAGGGGACAGGGAGGGACGAGCAGTACTTC.

A few counts support this clonotype. The chain employs TRBV5-1 and TRBJ2-2; D ambiguous. V dropped 7 bases and J dropped 1 base, with 14 bases sitting between them. The CDR3 contains 15 residues. Germline CDR1 and CDR2: SGHRS and YFSETQ. The CDR3 sequence is CASGPTGLNTGELFF. The CDR3 region has the DNA TGCGCCAGCGGCCCGACCGGGCTGAACACCGGGGAGCTGTTTTTT.

This clonotype was seen just once. The genes are TRBV20-1 and TRBJ2-7; weak D call: TRBD2 (7 bases). The V and J ends lost 1 base and 3 bases respectively, with 19 bases between them. The length of the CDR3 is 16 residues. Germline assignment: CDR1 DFQATT and CDR2 SNEGSKA (reference sequence). DNA for the CDR3: TGCAGTGCTAGAGCTCCAGGAGGGGGGGCTGGCTACGAGCAGTACTTC. Translated, it gives CSARAPGGGAGYEQYF.

This clonotype occurred a few times. The chain combines TRBV5-1 with TRBJ2-1; TRBD2 matches 13 bases. CDR3 size: 18 residues. Trimming removed 0 bases from V and 9 bases from J; junction bases left unmatched: 12. Germline-derived CDR1 and CDR2 are SGHRS and YFSETQ. The CDR3 reads CASSLGGQGTSGTREQFF. CDR3 bases: TGCGCCAGCAGCTTGGGCGGACAGGGGACTAGCGGGACTCGTGAGCAGTTCTTC.

This clonotype was observed a handful of times. The V call is TRBV27, the J call TRBJ2-7, with 9 bases that match TRBD1. Germline assignment: CDR1 MNHEY and CDR2 SMNVEV (reference sequence). This CDR3 spans 14 amino acids. Trimming at V came to 6 bases and at J to 2 bases, leaving 5 bases not matched to a gene. The CDR3 here is CASRGGQGTYEQYF. The DNA of the CDR3 is TGTGCCAGCAGGGGTGGACAGGGGACCTACGAGCAGTACTTC.

In its sample, this clonotype was seen a few times. J is TRBJ2-6 and V is TRBV19; D is undetermined. Trimming cost V 4 bases and J 3 bases, with 7 bases left between them. This CDR3 has 14 residues. CDR1 and CDR2 from the germline V gene are LNHDA and SQIVND (reference sequence). CDR3 residues: CASSNPLGANVLTF. CDR3 in DNA: TGTGCCAGTAGTAACCCCCTTGGGGCCAACGTCCTGACTTTC.

The V gene is TRBV20-1, the J gene TRBJ2-7, with 7 positions matching TRBD1. V shed 6 bases and J 5 bases; nucleotides not matched to a gene: 13. The CDR3 covers 14 residues. Germline V CDR1 and CDR2: DFQATT, SNEGSKA (reference sequence). DNA for the CDR3: TGCAGTGCCCCGAGACAGGGAATATCCCACGAGCAGTACTTC. The encoded protein is CSAPRQGISHEQYF.

To note about this clonotype: The junction departs from the called germline gene at one end, perhaps through a read error. The CDR3 region has the DNA TGCAGCGCTAGTATTAGGGGGATTTCTGGCTACACCTTC. Protein sequence: CSASIRGISGYTF. V is TRBV20-1 and J is TRBJ1-2; weak D call: TRBD1 (6 bases). From germline, CDR1 is DFQATT and CDR2 SNEGSKA (reference sequence). This CDR3 has 13 residues.

The chain links TRBV18 to TRBJ2-7, with TRBD1 matching over 8 bases. Trimming took 2 bases from V and 2 from J; bases not matched to a gene: 5. The CDR3 loop spans 15 amino acids. CDR1 and CDR2 from the germline V gene are KGHSH and LQKENI. DNA for the CDR3: TGTGCCAGCTCACCAGTCGACAGGGGCCCCTACGAGCAGTACTTC. Translated: CASSPVDRGPYEQYF.

The CDR3 sequence: CAWSALWGSSYNEQFF. In nucleotides, the CDR3 is TGTGCCTGGAGCGCCCTTTGGGGTAGCTCCTACAATGAGCAGTTCTTC. The rearrangement joins TRBV30 to TRBJ2-1, with unresolved D. V was trimmed by 3 bases and J by 0 bases, leaving 15 bases between them. The germline V gene has CDR1 GTSNPN and CDR2 SVGIG (reference sequence). This CDR3 is 16 amino acids long.

The V gene is TRBV7-2, the J gene TRBJ2-5, with D possibly being TRBD2 (5 bases). Germline values: CDR1 SGHTA, CDR2 FQGNSA. Deletions cut 6 bases from V and 4 bases from J, with 18 bases between. The CDR3 is 15 residues long. In DNA form, the CDR3 reads TGTGCCAGCAGAGAAAGGAGCGGCGCGCCAGAGACCCAGTACTTC. Amino acids: CASRERSGAPETQYF.

This clonotype was recorded a few times. This chain links TRBV4-3 with TRBJ2-7, with 9 positions matching TRBD2. Germline V gene sequence: CDR1 LGHNA, CDR2 YSLEER. The CDR3 has 16 amino acids. Trimming removed 3 bases from V and 4 bases from J; junction bases left unmatched: 10. The CDR3: CASSQDTGTSFYEQYF. The CDR3 DNA is TGCGCCAGCAGCCAGGACACCGGGACTAGCTTTTACGAGCAGTACTTC.

This clonotype was observed a handful of times. The V and J genes are TRBV6-1 and TRBJ2-7; maybe TRBD1 (5 bases). The V gene's germline CDR1 is MNHNS and CDR2 SASEGT. The CDR3 has 11 amino acids. Between the trimmed V and J ends, which lost 5 bases and 6 bases, there was a span of 8 bases. The CDR3 here is CASSPGFEQYF. The CDR3 coding sequence is TGTGCCAGCAGTCCAGGGTTCGAGCAGTACTTC.

This clonotype turned up a few times. Compared with germline, one end of the junction differs, possibly owing to a read error. The rearrangement uses TRBV7-2 and TRBJ1-5; no firm D call. This CDR3 is built from 15 residues. In germline, CDR1 is SGHTA, CDR2 FQGNSA. The CDR3 spells CATSIGRNSNQPQHF. CDR3 DNA: TGTGCCACCAGCATTGGTCGGAATAGCAATCAGCCCCAGCATTTT.

The chain links TRBV20-1 to TRBJ2-3; no clear D gene. The CDR3 is 14 amino acids. Trimming stripped 5 bases from V and 6 bases from J, with 18 bases between. Germline CDR1 reads DFQATT; CDR2 reads SNEGSKA (reference sequence). For the CDR3, the DNA is TGCAGTGCTGGAGCCGCCCACGGTGGGGATACGCAGTATTTT. It codes for CSAGAAHGGDTQYF.

This chain joins TRBV5-6 and TRBJ2-7; possibly TRBD1 or TRBD2 for D (5 bases each). Germline CDR1 is SGHDT and CDR2 is YYEEEE. Trimming stripped 0 bases from V and 1 base from J, with 11 bases between. The CDR3 extends over 15 amino acids. CDR3 loop: CASSLGGSGSYEQYF. In nucleotides, the CDR3 is TGTGCCAGCAGCTTGGGGGGGTCCGGTTCCTACGAGCAGTACTTC.

The CDR3 loop is CASTQGSGQGFETQYF. Written as DNA, the CDR3 is TGTGCCAGCACCCAGGGGTCGGGACAGGGGTTCGAGACCCAGTACTTC. The chain links TRBV12-3 or TRBV12-4 to TRBJ2-5; the match to TRBD1 covers 10 bases. J gave up 5 bases and V 7 bases, and 13 bases lay outside the gene matches. This CDR3 has 16 amino acids.

The V gene is TRBV6-2 or TRBV6-3, the J gene TRBJ2-3, with 7 bases that match TRBD2. V shed 4 bases, J shed 1 base, and the junction held 2 bases outside the gene matches. Germline CDR1 is MNHEY and CDR2 is SVGEGT. The CDR3 length is 14 residues. CDR3 bases: TGTGCCAGCAGTTCCACTAGCGGCACAGATACGCAGTATTTT. Amino acids: CASSSTSGTDTQYF.

This clonotype was seen a handful of times. This chain uses TRBV7-2 with TRBJ2-3, with TRBD2 as a possible D gene (6 bases). The germline V gene has CDR1 SGHTA and CDR2 FQGNSA. Trimming took 8 bases from V and 2 from J, leaving 17 bases between them. The CDR3 loop spans 15 amino acids. The CDR3 protein is CASLLAGSATDTQYF. The DNA of the CDR3 is TGTGCCAGCCTTTTGGCGGGGAGCGCCACAGATACGCAGTATTTT.

The genes are TRBV6-5 and TRBJ1-6, with D maybe TRBD1 (5 bases). Trimming pared 2 bases from V and 14 bases from J, leaving 25 bases between. Germline values: CDR1 MNHEY, CDR2 SVGAGI. The CDR3 is made up of 17 amino acids. The CDR3 region has the DNA TGTGCCAGCAGTTACACAGGCTCGGGTTTATCTGGGGGTGCCCTCCACTTT. The encoded protein is CASSYTGSGLSGGALHF.

The chain employs TRBV12-3 or TRBV12-4 and TRBJ2-7; TRBD2 matches at 10 bases. The CDR3 is made up of 17 amino acids. V lost 5 bases and J lost 3; bases outside the gene matches: 13. As DNA, the CDR3 is TGTGCCAGCAGTCCTAGCCCCGGAGCGGGGGGGAGCTACGAGCAGTACTTC. Protein sequence: CASSPSPGAGGSYEQYF.

This clonotype was seen only a few times. At one of its ends the junction is not consistent with the germline gene, which may arise from a read error. This sequence joins TRBV20-1 and TRBJ2-1, with D perhaps matching TRBD2 (5 bases). The germline V gene has CDR1 DFQATT and CDR2 SNEGSKA (reference sequence). This CDR3 contains 15 residues. The CDR3 loop is CSARDPAGSYNEQFF. For the CDR3, the DNA is TGCAGTGCTAGAGATCCGGCGGGCTCCTACAATGAGCAGTTTTTC.

The genes are TRBV7-9 and TRBJ2-7; 8 positions match TRBD1. V lost 7 bases to trimming and J lost 2 bases; unmatched junction nucleotides: 7. Germline CDR1 and CDR2: SEHNR and FQNEAQ (reference sequence). The CDR3 is 14 amino acids. The CDR3 DNA reads TGTGCCAGCACCCTTGGGGACAGGACCTACGAGCAGTACTTC. It codes for CASTLGDRTYEQYF.

This clonotype was picked up a small number of times. V is TRBV6-1 and J is TRBJ2-1; 8 nucleotides match TRBD1. CDR1 is MNHNS and CDR2 is SASEGT in the germline V gene. The CDR3 extends over 15 amino acids. J lost 4 bases, V lost 3 bases, and 5 bases had no gene match. CDR3 residues: CASSERTGQYNEQFF. The CDR3 DNA sequence: TGTGCCAGCAGTGAGAGGACAGGGCAATACAATGAGCAGTTCTTC.

This clonotype was detected only a few times. V gene TRBV20-1 combines with J gene TRBJ2-1, with 8 positions matching TRBD2. Germline CDR1 DFQATT, CDR2 SNEGSKA (reference sequence). V lost 3 bases to trimming and J lost 9 bases; unmatched junction nucleotides: 7. The CDR3 contains 13 residues. The CDR3 sequence is CSARVAGQVEQFF. The DNA of the CDR3 is TGCAGTGCTAGGGTAGCGGGGCAGGTTGAGCAGTTCTTC.

V gene TRBV28 combines with J gene TRBJ2-1, with D perhaps matching TRBD1 or TRBD2 (5 bases each). Germline CDR1 and CDR2: MDHEN and SYDVKM. The CDR3 runs to 14 residues. Trimming left V 3 bases short and J 6 bases short, with 12 bases between. The DNA for the CDR3 is TGTGCCAGCAGTTTCGGGACGGAGAGCAATGAGCAGTTCTTC. Residues: CASSFGTESNEQFF. The full variable domain, rest sourced from reference TRBV28 and TRBJ2-1, is DVKVTQSSRYLVKRTGEKVFLECVQDMDHENMFWYRQDPGLGLRLIYFSYDVKMKEKGDIPEGYSVSREKKERFSLILESASTNQTSMYLCASSFGTESNEQFFGPGTRLTVL.

The CDR3 coding sequence is TGTGCCAGCAGCTCGGACAGGGCGGCTGGCGGGGAGCTGTTTTTT. Its protein product is CASSSDRAAGGELFF. The chain is built from TRBV7-2 and TRBJ2-2; TRBD1 matches at 8 bases. The CDR3 length is 15 residues. V was clipped by 4 bases and J by 7 bases; unmatched bases: 8. Germline V gene data show CDR1 as SGHTA and CDR2 as FQGNSA. The variable domain in full, completed from reference TRBV7-2 and TRBJ2-2, reads GAGVSQSPSNKVTEKGKDVELRCDPISGHTALYWYRQSLGQGLEFLIYFQGNSAPDKSGLPSDRFSAERTGGSVSTLTIQRTQQEDSAVYLCASSSDRAAGGELFFGEGSRLTVL.